Below are 8 T cell receptor beta chains sequenced from a single sample in a study of OX40 agonist ivuxolimab in advanced cancers. Sequencing was performed with immunoSEQ multiplex PCR; in TCRdb, only in-frame clones are kept and a portion is missing. The sample has more than 95,000 clones, approximately 94% seen once. The starting material was CD4+ or CD8+ T cells sorted from blood, obtained in a trial of the OX40 agonist ivuxolimab. The source is an adult with an advanced solid tumor such as melanoma, head and neck, liver or kidney cancer.

This clone was seen only a few times. CDR3 sequence reads: CASSVSGGAPTEAFF. In nucleotides, the CDR3 is TGTGCCAGCAGCGTGTCCGGGGGGGCTCCCACTGAAGCTTTCTTT. The chain links TRBV9 to TRBJ1-1, with D possibly being TRBD1 (6 bases). CDR1 SGDLS and CDR2 YYNGEE come from the germline V gene. Between the trimmed V and J ends, which lost 2 bases and 4 bases, there was a span of 15 bases. This CDR3 has 15 amino acids.

The V and J genes are TRBV9 and TRBJ2-7; D is possibly TRBD1 or TRBD2 (5 bases each). The germline V and J ends were trimmed by 3 bases and 0 bases, with 13 bases remaining between them. This CDR3 spans 15 amino acids. CDR1 and CDR2 from the germline V gene are SGDLS and YYNGEE. As DNA, the CDR3 is TGTGCCAGCAGCGCCGAGGGACGGACCTCCTACGAGCAGTACTTC. Its translation: CASSAEGRTSYEQYF.

The chain joins TRBV6-5 to TRBJ1-6, with D possibly being TRBD1 (5 bases). Per germline, CDR1 MNHEY and CDR2 SVGAGI. The CDR3 has 13 residues. Deletions cut 8 bases from V and 4 bases from J, with 9 bases between. The CDR3 nucleotides are TGTGCCAGCCGGGACCCTTATAATTCACCCCTCCACTTT. Amino acids: CASRDPYNSPLHF.

CDR3 protein: CASSLEVRRYNHEQFF. Written as DNA, the CDR3 is TGCGCCAGCAGCTTAGAGGTGCGGAGATACAATCATGAGCAGTTCTTC. The chain recombines TRBV5-1 with TRBJ2-1, with D unresolved. CDR1 and CDR2 (germline): SGHRS, YFSETQ. The CDR3 consists of 16 residues. Trimming removed 2 bases from V and 8 bases from J, with 20 bases in between.

The V call is TRBV9, the J call TRBJ2-3, with D possibly TRBD2 on 5 matching bases. The germline V gene encodes CDR1 SGDLS and CDR2 YYNGEE. V dropped 7 bases and J dropped 6 bases, with 18 bases sitting between them. The CDR3 has 14 amino acids. CDR3 region: CASGPRVSSDTQYF. The DNA for the CDR3 is TGTGCCAGCGGACCGAGGGTTTCGTCGGATACGCAGTATTTT.

The chain carries TRBV20-1 and TRBJ2-7; D is unclear. The germline gives CDR1 DFQATT, CDR2 SNEGSKA (reference sequence). V was cut by 4 bases and J by 4 bases, with 5 bases left in between. The CDR3 runs 10 residues. The CDR3: CSATSYEQYF. DNA of the CDR3: TGCAGTGCTACGAGTTACGAGCAGTACTTC.

J is TRBJ2-3 and V is TRBV2; D remains ambiguous. CDR1 and CDR2 (germline): SNHLY, FYNNEI. V was shortened by 3 bases and J by 4 bases, with 5 bases between the two germline ends. The CDR3 has 12 residues. The CDR3 loop is CASSDSPDTQYF. The CDR3 nucleotides are TGTGCCAGCAGTGATAGTCCAGATACGCAGTATTTT.

The chain joins TRBV9 to TRBJ2-1, with 8 bases identical to TRBD2. After removal of 0 bases from V and 6 bases from J, the junction contained 5 bases not matched to a gene. In germline, CDR1 is SGDLS, CDR2 YYNGEE. The CDR3 has 15 amino acids. The CDR3 DNA is TGTGCCAGCAGCGTAGTGGCGGGAGGACCCAATGAGCAGTTCTTC. It yields the protein CASSVVAGGPNEQFF.